Below, 2 T cell receptor beta chains from the same sample are listed, as sequenced in a study of cytomegalovirus exposure and HLA in healthy donors. PCR involved 60 Vbeta and 13 Jbeta primers. Assay: immunoSEQ multiplex PCR; the TCRdb copy retains only in-frame clones and omits some. Of about 150,000 clones in the sample, 70% to 80% were seen once. Sequencing input: PBMCs. The receptors originated from a man over 45 in good health and CMV-seropositive.

This clone was seen only a few times. CDR3 nucleotide sequence: TGTGCCAGCAAGGTACAGGGGACTGGAAACACCATATATTTT. The encoded protein is CASKVQGTGNTIYF. The chain has TRBV7-3 and TRBJ1-3; TRBD1 aligns across 7 bases. Trimming removed 7 bases from V and 2 bases from J; junction bases left unmatched: 5. This CDR3 region has 14 residues. From germline, CDR1 is SGHTA and CDR2 FQGTGA.

This clone was picked up a small number of times. The J gene is TRBJ1-6, the V gene TRBV25-1; no clear D gene. The germline gives CDR1 MGHDK, CDR2 SYGVNS. With 1 base removed from V and 7 bases from J, the gap between germline ends came to 8 bases. CDR3 length equals 14 residues. In DNA form, the CDR3 reads TGTGCCAGCAGTGAATCTATGTGGAATTCACCCCTCCACTTT. Amino acid sequence: CASSESMWNSPLHF.